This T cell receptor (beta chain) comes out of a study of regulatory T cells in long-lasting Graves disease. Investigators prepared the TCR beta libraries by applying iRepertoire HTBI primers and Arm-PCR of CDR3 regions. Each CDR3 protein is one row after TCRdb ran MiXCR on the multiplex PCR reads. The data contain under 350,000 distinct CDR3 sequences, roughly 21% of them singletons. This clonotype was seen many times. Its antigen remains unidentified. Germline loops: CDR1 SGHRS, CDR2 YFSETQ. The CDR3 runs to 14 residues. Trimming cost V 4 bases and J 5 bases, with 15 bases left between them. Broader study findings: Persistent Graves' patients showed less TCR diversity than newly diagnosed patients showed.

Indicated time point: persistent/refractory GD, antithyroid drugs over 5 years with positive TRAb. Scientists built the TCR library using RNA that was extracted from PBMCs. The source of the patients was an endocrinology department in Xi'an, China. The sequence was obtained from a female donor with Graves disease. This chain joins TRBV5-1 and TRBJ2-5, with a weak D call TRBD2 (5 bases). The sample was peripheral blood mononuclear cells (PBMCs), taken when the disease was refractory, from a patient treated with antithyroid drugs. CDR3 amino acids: CASSVDWAGETQYF. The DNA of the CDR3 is TGCGCCAGCAGCGTGGACTGGGCCGGGGAGACCCAGTACTTC.